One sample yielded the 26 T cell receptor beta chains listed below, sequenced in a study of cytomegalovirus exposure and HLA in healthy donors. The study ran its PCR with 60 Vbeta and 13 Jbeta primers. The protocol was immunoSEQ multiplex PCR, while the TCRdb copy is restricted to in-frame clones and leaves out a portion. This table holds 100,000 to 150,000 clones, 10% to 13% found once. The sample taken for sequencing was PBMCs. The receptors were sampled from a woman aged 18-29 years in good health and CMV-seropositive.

CDR3 sequence: CASSERWTRYEQYF. The CDR3 region has the DNA TGTGCCAGCAGTGAACGTTGGACACGTTACGAGCAGTACTTC. This chain links TRBV2 with TRBJ2-7; D is possibly TRBD1 (5 bases). V lost 2 bases, J lost 4 bases, and 12 bases lay in between. Germline-derived CDR1 and CDR2 are SNHLY and FYNNEI. The CDR3 is 14 residues long.

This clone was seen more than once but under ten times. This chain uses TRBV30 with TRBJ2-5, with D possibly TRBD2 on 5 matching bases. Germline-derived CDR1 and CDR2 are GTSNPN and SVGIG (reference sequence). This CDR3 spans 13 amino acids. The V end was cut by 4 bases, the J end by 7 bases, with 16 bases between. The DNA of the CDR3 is TGTGCCTGGACACGCGGGCCCGAAGGGACCCAGTACTTC. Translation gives CAWTRGPEGTQYF.

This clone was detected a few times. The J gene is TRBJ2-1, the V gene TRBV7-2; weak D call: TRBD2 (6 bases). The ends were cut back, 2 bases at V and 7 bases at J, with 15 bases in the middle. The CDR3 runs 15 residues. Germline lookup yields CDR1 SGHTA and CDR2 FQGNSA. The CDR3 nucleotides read TGTGCCAGCAGCTTAAAGGCTAGCGCTTGGAATGAGCAGTTCTTC. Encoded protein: CASSLKASAWNEQFF.

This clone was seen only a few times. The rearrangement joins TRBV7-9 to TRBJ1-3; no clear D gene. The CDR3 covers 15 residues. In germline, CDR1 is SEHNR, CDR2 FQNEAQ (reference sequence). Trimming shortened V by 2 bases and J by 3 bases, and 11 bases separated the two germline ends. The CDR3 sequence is CASSLKGERGNTIYF. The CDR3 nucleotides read TGTGCCAGCAGCTTAAAGGGAGAACGTGGAAACACCATATATTTT.

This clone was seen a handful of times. CDR3 region: CASSAGPNEQFF. The CDR3 DNA reads TGTGCCAGCAGCGCAGGTCCTAATGAGCAGTTCTTC. This chain links TRBV9 with TRBJ2-1; no firm D call. CDR3 size: 12 residues. Germline CDR1 and CDR2: SGDLS and YYNGEE. V was clipped by 3 bases and J by 7 bases, with 8 bases between them. Filled out from reference TRBV9 and TRBJ2-1, the complete variable domain reads DSGVTQTPKHLITATGQRVTLRCSPRSGDLSVYWYQQSLDQGLQFLIQYYNGEERAKGNILERFSAQQFPDLHSELNLSSLELGDSALYFCASSAGPNEQFFGPGTRLTVL.

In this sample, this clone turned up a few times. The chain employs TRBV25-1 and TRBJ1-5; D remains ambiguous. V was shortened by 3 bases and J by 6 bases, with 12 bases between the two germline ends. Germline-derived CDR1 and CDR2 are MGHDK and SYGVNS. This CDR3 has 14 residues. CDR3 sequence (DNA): TGTGCCAGCAGTGATCCCGAGGAGTTTCAGCCCCAGCATTTT. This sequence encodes CASSDPEEFQPQHF.

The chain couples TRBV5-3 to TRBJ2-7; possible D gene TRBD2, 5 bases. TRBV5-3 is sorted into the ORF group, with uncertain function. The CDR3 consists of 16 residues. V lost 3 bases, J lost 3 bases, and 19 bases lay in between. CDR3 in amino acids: CARSYGLGSEHYEQYF. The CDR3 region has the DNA TGTGCCAGAAGCTACGGGTTGGGGAGTGAGCACTACGAGCAGTACTTC.

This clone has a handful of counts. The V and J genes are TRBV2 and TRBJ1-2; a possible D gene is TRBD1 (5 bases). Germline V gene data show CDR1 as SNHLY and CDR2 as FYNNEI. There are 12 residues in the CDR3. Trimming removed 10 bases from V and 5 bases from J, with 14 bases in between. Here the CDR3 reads CAIVVGGYGYTF. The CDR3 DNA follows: TGTGCCATCGTGGTTGGGGGGTATGGCTACACCTTC.

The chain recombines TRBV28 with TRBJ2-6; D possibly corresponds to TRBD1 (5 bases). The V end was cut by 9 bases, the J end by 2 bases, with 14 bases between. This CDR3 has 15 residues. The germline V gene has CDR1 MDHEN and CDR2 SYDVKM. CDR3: CASTFVGAGANVLTF. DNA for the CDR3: TGTGCCAGTACATTCGTAGGGGCTGGGGCCAACGTCCTGACTTTC.

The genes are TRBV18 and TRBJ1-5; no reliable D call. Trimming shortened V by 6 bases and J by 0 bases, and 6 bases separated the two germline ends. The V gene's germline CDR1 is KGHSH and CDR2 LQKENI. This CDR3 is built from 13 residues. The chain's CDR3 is CASSEGSNQPQHF. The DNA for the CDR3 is TGTGCCAGCTCTGAGGGTAGCAATCAGCCCCAGCATTTT.

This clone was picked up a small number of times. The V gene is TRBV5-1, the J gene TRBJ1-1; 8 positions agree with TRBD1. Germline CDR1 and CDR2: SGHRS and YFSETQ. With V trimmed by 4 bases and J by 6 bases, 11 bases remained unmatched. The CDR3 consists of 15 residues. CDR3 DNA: TGCGCCAGCAGCGGAGGGACAGGTACGGGGTCTGAAGCTTTCTTT. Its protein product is CASSGGTGTGSEAFF. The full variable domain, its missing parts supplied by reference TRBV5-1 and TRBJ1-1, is KAGVTQTPRYLIKTRGQQVTLSCSPISGHRSVSWYQQTPGQGLQFLFEYFSETQRNKGNFPGRFSGRQFSNSRSEMNVSTLELGDSALYLCASSGGTGTGSEAFFGQGTRLTVV.

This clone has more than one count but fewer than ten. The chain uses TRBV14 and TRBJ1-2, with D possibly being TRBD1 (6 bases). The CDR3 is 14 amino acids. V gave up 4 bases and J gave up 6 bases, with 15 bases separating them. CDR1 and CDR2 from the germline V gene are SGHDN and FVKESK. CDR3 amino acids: CASSRVGGGDGYTF. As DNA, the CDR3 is TGTGCCAGCAGCCGAGTAGGGGGGGGCGATGGCTACACCTTC. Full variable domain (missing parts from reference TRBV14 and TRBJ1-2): EAGVTQFPSHSVIEKGQTVTLRCDPISGHDNLYWYRRVMGKEIKFLLHFVKESKQDESGMPNNRFLAERTGGTYSTLKVQPAELEDSGVYFCASSRVGGGDGYTFGSGTRLTVV.

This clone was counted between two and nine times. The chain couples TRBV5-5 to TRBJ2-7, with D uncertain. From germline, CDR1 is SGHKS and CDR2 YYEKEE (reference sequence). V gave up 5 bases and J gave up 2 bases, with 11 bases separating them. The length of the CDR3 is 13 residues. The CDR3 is CASSVTTTYEQYF. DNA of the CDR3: TGTGCCAGCAGTGTAACAACTACCTACGAGCAGTACTTC.

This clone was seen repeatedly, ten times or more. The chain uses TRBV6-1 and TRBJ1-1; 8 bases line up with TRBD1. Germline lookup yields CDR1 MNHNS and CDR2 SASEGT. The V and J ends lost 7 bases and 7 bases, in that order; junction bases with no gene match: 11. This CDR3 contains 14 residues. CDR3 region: CASTQQQGGGEAFF. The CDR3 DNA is TGTGCCAGCACCCAACAACAGGGGGGGGGTGAAGCTTTCTTT.

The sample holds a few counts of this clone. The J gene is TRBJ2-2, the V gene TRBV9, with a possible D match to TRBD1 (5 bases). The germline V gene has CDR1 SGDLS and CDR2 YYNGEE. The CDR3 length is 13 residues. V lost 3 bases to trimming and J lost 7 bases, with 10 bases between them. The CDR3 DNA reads TGTGCCAGCAGCGGCCCCCAGGGCGGGGAGCTGTTTTTT. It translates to CASSGPQGGELFF.

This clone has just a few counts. The CDR3 is CASSQSAPPGGYTF. In DNA form, the CDR3 reads TGCGCCAGCAGTCAATCAGCTCCACCGGGGGGCTACACCTTC. The chain links TRBV23-1 to TRBJ1-2; D gene ambiguous. TRBV23-1 is an ORF for which the function is uncertain. V was pared by 0 bases and J by 8 bases, with 13 bases between. There are 14 residues in the CDR3.

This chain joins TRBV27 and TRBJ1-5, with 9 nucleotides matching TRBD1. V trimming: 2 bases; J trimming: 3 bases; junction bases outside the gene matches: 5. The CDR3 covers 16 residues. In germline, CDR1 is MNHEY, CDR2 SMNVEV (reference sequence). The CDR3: CASSLLGQGSNQPQHF. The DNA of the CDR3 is TGTGCCAGCAGTTTACTGGGACAGGGATCCAATCAGCCCCAGCATTTT.

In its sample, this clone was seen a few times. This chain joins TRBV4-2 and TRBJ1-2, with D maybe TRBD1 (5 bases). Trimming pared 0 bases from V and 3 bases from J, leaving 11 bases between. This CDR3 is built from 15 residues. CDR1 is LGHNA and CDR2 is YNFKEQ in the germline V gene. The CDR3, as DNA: TGTGCCAGCAGCCAAGATCCGGGGGGGGACTATGGCTACACCTTC. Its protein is CASSQDPGGDYGYTF.

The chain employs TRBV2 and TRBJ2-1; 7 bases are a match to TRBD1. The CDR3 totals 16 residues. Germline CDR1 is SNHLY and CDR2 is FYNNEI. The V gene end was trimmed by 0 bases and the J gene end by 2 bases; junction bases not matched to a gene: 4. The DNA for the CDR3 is TGTGCCAGCAGTGAAGCGGGGACAGCGACCTACAATGAGCAGTTCTTC. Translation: CASSEAGTATYNEQFF. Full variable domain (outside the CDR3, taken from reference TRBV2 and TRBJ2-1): EPEVTQTPSHQVTQMGQEVILRCVPISNHLYFYWYRQILGQKVEFLVSFYNNEISEKSEIFDDQFSVERPDGSNFTLKIRSTKLEDSAMYFCASSEAGTATYNEQFFGPGTRLTVL.

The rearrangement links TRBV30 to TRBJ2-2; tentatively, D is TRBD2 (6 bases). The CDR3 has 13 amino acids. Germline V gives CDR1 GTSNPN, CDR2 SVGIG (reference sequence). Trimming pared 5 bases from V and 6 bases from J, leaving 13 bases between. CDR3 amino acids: CAWATTGAGELFF. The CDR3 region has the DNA TGTGCCTGGGCTACGACGGGGGCCGGGGAGCTGTTTTTT.

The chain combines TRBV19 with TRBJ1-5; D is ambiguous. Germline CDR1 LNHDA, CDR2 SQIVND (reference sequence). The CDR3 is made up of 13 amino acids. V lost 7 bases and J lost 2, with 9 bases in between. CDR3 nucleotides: TGTGCCAGTATGGAGGTAGGCAATCAGCCCCAGCATTTT. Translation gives CASMEVGNQPQHF.

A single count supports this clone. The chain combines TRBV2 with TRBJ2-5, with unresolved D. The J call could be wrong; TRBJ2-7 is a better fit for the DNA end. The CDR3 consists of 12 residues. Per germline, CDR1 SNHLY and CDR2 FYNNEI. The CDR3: CASSEGAGEQYF. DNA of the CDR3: TGTGCCAGCAGTGAAGGGGCAGGCGAGCAGTACTTC.

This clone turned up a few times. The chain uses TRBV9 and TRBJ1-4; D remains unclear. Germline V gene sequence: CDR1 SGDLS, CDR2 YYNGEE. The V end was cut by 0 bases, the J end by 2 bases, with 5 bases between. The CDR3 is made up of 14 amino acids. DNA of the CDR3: TGTGCCAGCAGCGTAGATGGCACTAATGAAAAACTGTTTTTT. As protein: CASSVDGTNEKLFF.

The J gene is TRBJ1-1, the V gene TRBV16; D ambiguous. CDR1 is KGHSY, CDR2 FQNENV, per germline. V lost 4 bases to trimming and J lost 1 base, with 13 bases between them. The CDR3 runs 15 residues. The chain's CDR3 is CASSPRGGKNTEAFF. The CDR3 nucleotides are TGTGCCAGCAGCCCCCGAGGAGGGAAGAACACTGAAGCTTTCTTT. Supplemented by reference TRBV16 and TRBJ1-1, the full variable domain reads GEEVAQTPKHLVRGEGQKAKLYCAPIKGHSYVFWYQQVLKNEFKFLISFQNENVFDETGMPKERFSAKCLPNSPCSLEIQATKLEDSAVYFCASSPRGGKNTEAFFGQGTRLTVV.

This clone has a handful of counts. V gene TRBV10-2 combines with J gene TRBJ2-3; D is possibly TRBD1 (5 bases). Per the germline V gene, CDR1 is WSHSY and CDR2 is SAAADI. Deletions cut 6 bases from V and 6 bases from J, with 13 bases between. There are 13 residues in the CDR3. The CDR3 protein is CASRQDGSDTQYF. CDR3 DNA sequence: TGCGCCAGCAGACAGGATGGATCGGATACGCAGTATTTT.

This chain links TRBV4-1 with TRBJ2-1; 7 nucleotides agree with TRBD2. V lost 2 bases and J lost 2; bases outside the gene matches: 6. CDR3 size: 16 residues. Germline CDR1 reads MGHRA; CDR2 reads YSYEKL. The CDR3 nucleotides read TGCGCCAGCAGCCAATTAGGACTAGTCACCTACAATGAGCAGTTCTTC. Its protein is CASSQLGLVTYNEQFF.